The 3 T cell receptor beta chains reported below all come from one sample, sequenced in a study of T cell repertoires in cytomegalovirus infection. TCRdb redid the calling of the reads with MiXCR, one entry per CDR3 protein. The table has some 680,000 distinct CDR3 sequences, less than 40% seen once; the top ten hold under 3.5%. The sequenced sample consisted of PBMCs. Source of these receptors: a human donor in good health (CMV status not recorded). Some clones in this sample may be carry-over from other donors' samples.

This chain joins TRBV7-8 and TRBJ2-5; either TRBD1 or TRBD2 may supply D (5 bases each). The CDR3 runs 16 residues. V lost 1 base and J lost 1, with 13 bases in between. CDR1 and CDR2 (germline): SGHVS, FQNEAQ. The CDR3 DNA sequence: TGTGCCAGCAGCTTAGACCTTTTGGGGGTCCAAGAGACCCAGTACTTC. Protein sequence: CASSLDLLGVQETQYF.

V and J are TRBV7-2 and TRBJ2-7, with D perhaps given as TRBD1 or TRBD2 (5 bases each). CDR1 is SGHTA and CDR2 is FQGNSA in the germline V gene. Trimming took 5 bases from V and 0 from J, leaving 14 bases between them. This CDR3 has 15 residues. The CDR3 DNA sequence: TGTGCCAGCAGCCGGGACGACAGCTCCTCCTACGAGCAGTACTTC. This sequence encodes CASSRDDSSSYEQYF.

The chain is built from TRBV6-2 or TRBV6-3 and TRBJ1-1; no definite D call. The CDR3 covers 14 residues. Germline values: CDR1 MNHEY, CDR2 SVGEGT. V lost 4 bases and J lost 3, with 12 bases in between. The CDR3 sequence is CASSSSHQDTEAFF. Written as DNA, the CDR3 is TGTGCCAGCAGTTCCTCCCATCAGGACACTGAAGCTTTCTTT.